This paragraph reports one T cell receptor (beta chain). Its antigen is unknown. The entry originates in a study of cytomegalovirus exposure and HLA in healthy donors. Broader study findings: Most likely, a cluster of highly shared sequence variants arose as a sequencing artifact. Later work found that TCR association rates differed between HLA loci; DRB1 had the most and HLA-C the fewest. Presence/absence comparisons presumed near-even sequencing depth among donors.

PCR used 60 Vbeta primers and 13 Jbeta primers. The assay was immunoSEQ multiplex PCR, and TCRdb's table has in-frame clones only and misses some. The sample has about 150,000 clones; about two thirds are singletons. Donors in the study were healthy people who gave bone marrow. The V and J ends lost 5 bases and 6 bases, in that order; junction bases with no gene match: 5. This CDR3 comprises 15 residues. From germline, CDR1 is SGHAT and CDR2 FQNNGV. V and J are TRBV11-2 and TRBJ2-3; TRBD2 matches at 13 bases. This TCR was sampled from a man in his 60s in good health and CMV-seronegative. The material sequenced was PBMCs. CDR3 nucleotides: TGTGCCAGCAGCCTAGGACTAGCGGGGGCGGATACGCAGTATTTT. Translating it yields CASSLGLAGADTQYF. The full variable domain, with the rest looked up from reference TRBV11-2 and TRBJ2-3, is EAGVAQSPRYKIIEKRQSVAFWCNPISGHATLYWYQQILGQGPKLLIQFQNNGVVDDSQLPKDRFSAERLKGVDSTLKIQPAKLEDSAVYLCASSLGLAGADTQYFGPGTRLTVL.